Reported below is one T cell receptor beta chain. The target antigen is unknown. Deletions cut 1 base from V and 8 bases from J, with 6 bases between. This CDR3 has 12 amino acids. Germline V gene data show CDR1 as LGHNT and CDR2 as FRNRAP. The data belong to a study of cytomegalovirus exposure and HLA in healthy donors. Study-wide results and caveats: Some public TCRs appeared in many individuals, while most sequences were rare. It was reportedly the case that the classifier diagnosed cytomegalovirus status with high specificity and sensitivity. The study labeled about 160 TCR beta chains cytomegalovirus-associated. Analysis was performed later, and it showed HLA-associated TCR beta chains to be more clonally expanded than equally common others.

The PCR ran on 60 Vbeta and 13 Jbeta primers. The protocol was immunoSEQ multiplex PCR, while the TCRdb copy is restricted to in-frame clones and leaves out a portion. This table holds approximately 110,000 clones, around three quarters found once. The sample comprised PBMCs. This chain links TRBV12-5 with TRBJ2-1; D is undetermined. This clonotype originated in a woman aged 40 to 49 in good health and CMV-seronegative. The CDR3 DNA sequence: TGTGCTAGTGGTTTGGGGCAAGATGAGCAGTTCTTC. This encodes CASGLGQDEQFF.